The 15 T cell receptor beta chains in this list originate from one sample, sequenced in a study of identical twins. In TCRdb, the 5' RACE reads were re-called with MiXCR into one record per CDR3 protein. The sample has under 1 million distinct CDR3 sequences, 10% to 15% seen once. Separately, the same data were catalogued under a study of yellow fever vaccine responses in identical twins.

The sample consisted of PBMCs. These receptors were collected from a woman aged 18 to 35 in good health.

This clonotype was detected many times. V is TRBV12-3 or TRBV12-4 and J is TRBJ1-1; tentative D call: TRBD1 (5 bases). This CDR3 region has 14 residues. Deletions cut 5 bases from V and 2 bases from J, with 12 bases between. CDR3 sequence: CASSLNQGNTEAFF. The CDR3 nucleotides read TGTGCCAGCAGTCTAAACCAGGGAAACACTGAAGCTTTCTTT.

This clonotype was seen only a few times. The chain joins TRBV20-1 to TRBJ2-3; D may be TRBD2 (6 bases). Germline V gene lookup returns CDR1 DFQATT and CDR2 SNEGSKA (reference sequence). The CDR3 loop spans 16 amino acids. The germline V and J ends were trimmed by 8 bases and 2 bases, with 23 bases remaining between them. The CDR3 nucleotides are TGCAGTCGGAGGCGGGGTAGCGGAGAGCCCACAGATACGCAGTATTTT. Translated: CSRRRGSGEPTDTQYF.

The chain employs TRBV3-1 and TRBJ1-5, with a possible D match to TRBD1 (5 bases). The CDR3 totals 14 residues. The V gene lost 0 bases and the J gene lost 6 bases, with 9 bases spanning the gap. Germline V gene sequence: CDR1 LGHDT, CDR2 YNNKEL (reference sequence). CDR3 protein: CASSQEGVTQPQHF. CDR3 nucleotides: TGTGCCAGCAGCCAAGAGGGGGTAACTCAGCCCCAGCATTTT.

The chain carries TRBV28 and TRBJ2-7; perhaps TRBD2 as D (5 bases). V gave up 3 bases and J gave up 3 bases, with 12 bases separating them. Germline CDR1 MDHEN, CDR2 SYDVKM. The length of the CDR3 is 14 residues. The CDR3 spells CASSFGRRIYEQYF. For the CDR3, the DNA is TGTGCCAGCAGTTTTGGGCGGAGGATCTACGAGCAGTACTTC.

This clonotype came up a few times. The rearrangement uses TRBV27 and TRBJ2-2; tentatively, D is TRBD1 (6 bases). Looked up from germline, CDR1 is MNHEY and CDR2 is SMNVEV (reference sequence). Trimming pared 6 bases from V and 3 bases from J, leaving 14 bases between. The CDR3 loop spans 15 amino acids. CDR3 sequence reads: CASRYQGIDTGELFF. CDR3 bases: TGTGCCAGCAGATATCAGGGGATCGACACCGGGGAGCTGTTTTTT.

A few counts support this clonotype. The genes are TRBV6-5 and TRBJ1-2; 7 bases fit TRBD1. Unmatched junction bases numbered 8, after V lost 11 bases and J lost 8 bases. The germline gives CDR1 MNHEY, CDR2 SVGAGI. This CDR3 region has 11 residues. CDR3 protein: CASGGLQGYTF. The DNA for the CDR3 is TGTGCCTCAGGGGGGTTACAAGGCTACACCTTC.

A few counts support this clonotype. The rearrangement uses TRBV19 and TRBJ1-5; D is unclear. The CDR3 loop spans 17 amino acids. The V gene lost 2 bases and the J gene lost 4 bases, with 18 bases spanning the gap. Germline CDR1 reads LNHDA; CDR2 reads SQIVND (reference sequence). CDR3: CASSITPTGARNQPQHF. The CDR3 DNA sequence: TGTGCCAGTAGTATAACCCCCACGGGAGCCCGAAATCAGCCCCAGCATTTT.

The gene calls are TRBV7-7 and TRBJ2-7; tentatively, D is TRBD1 (6 bases). Between the trimmed V and J ends, which lost 5 bases and 2 bases, there was a span of 10 bases. The germline V gene has CDR1 SSHAT and CDR2 FNYEAQ (reference sequence). The CDR3 sequence is 13 residues long. The CDR3 protein is CASSKGTTYEQYF. The CDR3 DNA reads TGTGCCAGCAGCAAAGGGACAACCTACGAGCAGTACTTC.

The gene calls are TRBV2 and TRBJ2-2; D unclear. Germline V gene lookup returns CDR1 SNHLY and CDR2 FYNNEI. The ends were cut back, 5 bases at V and 0 bases at J, with 16 bases in the middle. The CDR3 has 17 residues. CDR3 sequence reads: CASSLRLTDPNTGELFF. The CDR3 nucleotides read TGTGCCAGCAGTTTACGACTGACGGATCCGAACACCGGGGAGCTGTTTTTT.

This clonotype was picked up a small number of times. V is TRBV9 and J is TRBJ2-3; D remains unclear. CDR3 length: 14 amino acids. Trimming removed 3 bases from V and 4 bases from J, with 12 bases in between. Germline CDR1 SGDLS, CDR2 YYNGEE. CDR3 nucleotides: TGTGCCAGCAGCGGAAGCATAGCCTCAGATACGCAGTATTTT. Translated: CASSGSIASDTQYF. Filled out from reference TRBV9 and TRBJ2-3, the complete variable domain reads DSGVTQTPKHLITATGQRVTLRCSPRSGDLSVYWYQQSLDQGLQFLIQYYNGEERAKGNILERFSAQQFPDLHSELNLSSLELGDSALYFCASSGSIASDTQYFGPGTRLTVL.

This clonotype has just a few counts. The chain combines TRBV13 with TRBJ2-3; the match to TRBD2 covers 11 bases. The trim removed 0 bases at V and 2 bases at J, leaving 4 bases unmatched. Per the germline V gene, CDR1 is PRHDT and CDR2 is FYEKMQ (reference sequence). This CDR3 region has 17 residues. The CDR3 is CASSLGGLAAPTDTQYF. The CDR3 DNA is TGTGCCAGCAGCTTAGGGGGACTAGCGGCTCCCACAGATACGCAGTATTTT.

This clonotype has just a few counts. The chain recombines TRBV3-1 with TRBJ2-4; D assignment may be TRBD1 or TRBD2 (5 bases each). CDR1 LGHDT and CDR2 YNNKEL come from the germline V gene (reference sequence). The CDR3 has 17 amino acids. Trimming removed 0 bases at V and 3 bases at J, with 15 bases between. The CDR3 DNA reads TGTGCCAGCAGCCAAGAGATGAGGGTGCAGGGCAAAAACATTCAGTACTTC. Amino acid sequence: CASSQEMRVQGKNIQYF. The full variable domain, completed using reference TRBV3-1 and TRBJ2-4, is DTAVSQTPKYLVTQMGNDKSIKCEQNLGHDTMYWYKQDSKKFLKIMFSYNNKELIINETVPNRFSPKSPDKAHLNLHINSLELGDSAVYFCASSQEMRVQGKNIQYFGAGTRLSVL.

This clonotype turned up a few times. The chain recombines TRBV7-3 with TRBJ2-1; 8 positions match TRBD2. This CDR3 region has 15 residues. Germline V gene sequence: CDR1 SGHTA, CDR2 FQGTGA. V was pared by 2 bases and J by 6 bases, with 6 bases of the junction left unmatched. DNA for the CDR3: TGTGCCAGCAGCTTACGAGCGGGGGAAAGCAATGAGCAGTTCTTC. Translating gives CASSLRAGESNEQFF.

The chain carries TRBV11-1 and TRBJ2-3; 10 bases match TRBD2. V was pared by 7 bases and J by 4 bases, with 14 bases of the junction left unmatched. The CDR3 is 17 residues long. CDR1 is SGHAT, CDR2 FQDESV, per germline (reference sequence). CDR3: CASNLSYPAGGADTQYF. The CDR3 DNA reads TGTGCCAGCAACCTCTCATACCCAGCGGGGGGGGCAGATACGCAGTATTTT.

This clonotype has ten or more counts. This chain connects TRBV5-1 to TRBJ2-1; 12 bases map to TRBD2. CDR3 length equals 16 residues. The V gene end was trimmed by 4 bases and the J gene end by 6 bases; junction bases not matched to a gene: 8. Looked up from germline, CDR1 is SGHRS and CDR2 is YFSETQ. CDR3: CASSLGLAGLVNEQFF. CDR3 in DNA: TGCGCCAGCAGCCTGGGACTAGCGGGCCTAGTCAATGAGCAGTTCTTC.